Below are 8 T cell receptor beta chains sequenced from a single sample in a study of cytomegalovirus exposure and HLA in healthy donors. Only in-frame clones appear in the TCRdb table, and some are missing; sequencing was by immunoSEQ multiplex PCR. In the table there are roughly 60,000 clones, roughly 94% of which are singletons. The sample was PBMCs. The receptors originated from a woman aged 18-29 years in good health and CMV-seronegative.

For the CDR3, the DNA is TGTGCCAGCAGCCAAGAAGGGCGGTTTGGGACTAGCGGGACTAGCACAGATACGCAGTATTTT. The encoded protein is CASSQEGRFGTSGTSTDTQYF. This chain connects TRBV4-2 to TRBJ2-3; 13 bases line up with TRBD2. The V and J ends lost 0 bases and 0 bases, in that order; junction bases with no gene match: 12. There are 21 residues in the CDR3. Per germline, CDR1 LGHNA and CDR2 YNFKEQ.

The V and J genes are TRBV29-1 and TRBJ1-4; 8 nucleotides line up with TRBD1. The CDR3 runs to 13 residues. Per germline, CDR1 SQVTM and CDR2 ANQGSEA. V lost 5 bases, J lost 7 bases, and 6 bases stayed unmatched. CDR3 bases: TGCAGCGTTAGAGGCCAGGGGGCTGAAAAACTGTTTTTT. It translates to CSVRGQGAEKLFF.

The V gene is TRBV9, the J gene TRBJ2-3; D call uncertain. The CDR3 is 15 residues long. Looked up from germline, CDR1 is SGDLS and CDR2 is YYNGEE. Trimming stripped 0 bases from V and 1 base from J, with 9 bases between. CDR3 in amino acids: CASSVESGGTDTQYF. CDR3 nucleotides: TGTGCCAGCAGCGTAGAGAGTGGTGGCACAGATACGCAGTATTTT.

The rearrangement uses TRBV7-9 and TRBJ2-7; tentatively, D is TRBD1 (6 bases). V was shortened by 5 bases and J by 6 bases, with 14 bases between the two germline ends. The CDR3 spans 13 residues. Germline V gene lookup returns CDR1 SEHNR and CDR2 FQNEAQ (reference sequence). Here the CDR3 DNA reads TGTGCCAGCAGCCTCACAGGGTATCTCGAGCAGTACTTC. It encodes CASSLTGYLEQYF.

V is TRBV19 and J is TRBJ2-6, with D tentatively TRBD2 (6 bases). This CDR3 region has 16 residues. The germline V gene has CDR1 LNHDA and CDR2 SQIVND (reference sequence). Deletions cut 3 bases from V and 2 bases from J, with 11 bases between. The CDR3 region is CASSMAGRAGANVLTF. The CDR3 DNA is TGTGCCAGTAGTATGGCGGGACGGGCTGGGGCCAACGTCCTGACTTTC.

This rearrangement joins TRBV28 to TRBJ1-5, with no clear D. Germline values: CDR1 MDHEN, CDR2 SYDVKM. V lost 7 bases to trimming and J lost 7 bases, with 11 bases between them. This CDR3 comprises 12 residues. DNA for the CDR3: TGTGCCAGCAAGGAGGGCGGGCAGCCCCAGCATTTT. Residues: CASKEGGQPQHF.

This chain links TRBV5-1 with TRBJ2-7; D ambiguous. Germline-derived CDR1 and CDR2 are SGHRS and YFSETQ. Trimming removed 0 bases from V and 6 bases from J, with 7 bases in between. This CDR3 comprises 12 residues. This chain's CDR3 is CASSLELSEQYF. The CDR3 DNA sequence: TGCGCCAGCAGCTTGGAACTCTCCGAGCAGTACTTC.

The chain has TRBV7-2 and TRBJ2-2; D not resolved. The CDR3 contains 14 residues. Germline V gene lookup returns CDR1 SGHTA and CDR2 FQGNSA. Between the trimmed V and J ends, which lost 1 base and 4 bases, there was a span of 7 bases. CDR3 nucleotide sequence: TGTGCCAGCAGCTTAGGGCACAGCACCGGGGAGCTGTTTTTT. It is translated as CASSLGHSTGELFF. Full variable domain (outside the CDR3, taken from reference TRBV7-2 and TRBJ2-2): GAGVSQSPSNKVTEKGKDVELRCDPISGHTALYWYRQSLGQGLEFLIYFQGNSAPDKSGLPSDRFSAERTGGSVSTLTIQRTQQEDSAVYLCASSLGHSTGELFFGEGSRLTVL.